This entry lists 27 T cell receptor beta chains sequenced from one sample in a study of beta chain features in type 1 diabetes. Expressed TCRB transcripts got sequenced, as all isolated RNA was reverse transcribed. Sequencing was performed with immunoSEQ multiplex PCR; in TCRdb, only in-frame clones are kept and a portion is missing. Of roughly 120,000 clones in the sample, roughly 43% were seen once. The specimen was stem cell memory CD4+ T cells from blood. The receptors originated from a woman younger than 35 in good health.

The chain recombines TRBV9 with TRBJ2-1; 13 bases map to TRBD2. J was trimmed by 3 bases and V by 2 bases; bases with no gene match: 17. Per germline, CDR1 SGDLS and CDR2 YYNGEE. There are 21 residues in the CDR3. CDR3 loop: CASSVQMGLAGWGRDYNEQFF. CDR3 bases: TGTGCCAGCAGCGTTCAAATGGGACTAGCGGGGTGGGGGAGGGACTACAATGAGCAGTTCTTC. Drawing the rest from reference TRBV9 and TRBJ2-1, the complete variable domain is DSGVTQTPKHLITATGQRVTLRCSPRSGDLSVYWYQQSLDQGLQFLIQYYNGEERAKGNILERFSAQQFPDLHSELNLSSLELGDSALYFCASSVQMGLAGWGRDYNEQFFGPGTRLTVL.

The chain recombines TRBV10-3 with TRBJ2-7; 9 nucleotides match TRBD2. Germline assignment: CDR1 ENHRY and CDR2 SYGVKD. With V trimmed by 7 bases and J by 4 bases, 5 bases remained unmatched. CDR3 length: 13 residues. CDR3 nucleotides: TGTGCCATCACCCCTAGCGGGACGTACGAGCAGTACTTC. It specifies CAITPSGTYEQYF.

This clone was counted only a few times. The chain is built from TRBV4-2 and TRBJ2-7; tentative D call: TRBD2 (7 bases). CDR1 and CDR2 from the germline V gene are LGHNA and YNFKEQ. Trimming left V 4 bases short and J 1 base short, with 20 bases between. This CDR3 has 17 residues. CDR3 residues: CASSRGRSGTLSYEQYF. In DNA, the CDR3 is TGTGCCAGCAGCCGCGGGCGGAGCGGGACACTATCCTACGAGCAGTACTTC.

This clone has a handful of counts. The J gene is TRBJ2-7, the V gene TRBV7-2; D gene uncertain. The V and J ends lost 4 bases and 0 bases respectively, with 7 bases between them. CDR1 SGHTA and CDR2 FQGNSA come from the germline V gene. The CDR3 contains 13 residues. For the CDR3, the DNA is TGTGCCAGCAGCTCGAGCATCTCCTACGAGCAGTACTTC. This sequence encodes CASSSSISYEQYF.

The chain recombines TRBV5-4 with TRBJ2-2; 8 nucleotides align to TRBD2. V was pared by 4 bases and J by 3 bases, with 5 bases of the junction left unmatched. CDR1 SGHNT and CDR2 YYREEE come from the germline V gene (reference sequence). The CDR3 is 15 amino acids. The CDR3 nucleotides are TGTGCCAGCAGCCGGGGGGGGGTCCACACCGGGGAGCTGTTTTTT. Residues: CASSRGGVHTGELFF.

This clone was counted only a few times. The genes are TRBV7-3 and TRBJ2-3; 8 bases fit TRBD1. Germline V gene lookup returns CDR1 SGHTA and CDR2 FQGTGA. This CDR3 contains 16 residues. V was pared by 0 bases and J by 3 bases, with 5 bases of the junction left unmatched. In nucleotides, the CDR3 is TGTGCCAGCAGCTTAACCTACAGGGGGGATACAGATACGCAGTATTTT. This encodes CASSLTYRGDTDTQYF.

V usage is TRBV7-8 and J usage is TRBJ1-1, with 7 bases identical to TRBD1. V shed 1 base, J shed 5 bases, and the junction held 4 bases outside the gene matches. Germline CDR1 SGHVS, CDR2 FQNEAQ. This CDR3 has 14 residues. CDR3 sequence (DNA): TGTGCCAGCAGCTTAGTGACAGGGTATACTGAAGCTTTCTTT. It encodes CASSLVTGYTEAFF.

This clone came up a few times. The rearrangement uses TRBV5-4 and TRBJ2-1, with D possibly TRBD1 on 6 matching bases. The V end lost 0 bases, the J end lost 2 bases, and 12 bases lay between the germline ends. Germline assignment: CDR1 SGHNT and CDR2 YYREEE (reference sequence). The CDR3 runs 16 residues. The CDR3 DNA reads as TGTGCCAGCAGCTTGGGGGGGCCCGACCCCTACAATGAGCAGTTCTTC. Translation gives CASSLGGPDPYNEQFF. Filled out from reference TRBV5-4 and TRBJ2-1, the complete variable domain reads ETGVTQSPTHLIKTRGQQVTLRCSSQSGHNTVSWYQQALGQGPQFIFQYYREEENGRGNFPPRFSGLQFPNYSSELNVNALELDDSALYLCASSLGGPDPYNEQFFGPGTRLTVL.

This clone has only a few counts. The gene calls are TRBV9 and TRBJ2-7, with D uncertain. Germline CDR1 and CDR2: SGDLS and YYNGEE. The CDR3 has 14 amino acids. V dropped 4 bases and J dropped 0 bases, with 11 bases sitting between them. The CDR3 protein is CASSPGGHSYEQYF. DNA of the CDR3: TGTGCCAGCAGCCCCGGCGGCCACTCCTACGAGCAGTACTTC.

The gene calls are TRBV28 and TRBJ1-5; 9 bases match TRBD1. This CDR3 spans 15 amino acids. The junction had 4 bases not matched to a gene; V was cut back by 5 bases and J by 2 bases. Germline values: CDR1 MDHEN, CDR2 SYDVKM. CDR3 residues: CASSPGTGRNQPQHF. The CDR3 DNA reads as TGTGCCAGCAGTCCCGGGACAGGGCGCAATCAGCCCCAGCATTTT.

The chain combines TRBV29-1 with TRBJ1-2, with D perhaps TRBD1 (5 bases). Between the trimmed V and J ends, which lost 5 bases and 7 bases, there was a span of 17 bases. Per germline, CDR1 SQVTM and CDR2 ANQGSEA. This CDR3 has 13 amino acids. The CDR3 sequence is CSVIEAGLGGYTF. CDR3 sequence (DNA): TGCAGCGTTATAGAGGCAGGGTTAGGTGGCTACACCTTC.

The chain joins TRBV30 to TRBJ2-1; 7 nucleotides match TRBD2. The trim removed 2 bases at V and 9 bases at J, leaving 16 bases unmatched. The CDR3 has 16 amino acids. Germline V CDR1 and CDR2: GTSNPN, SVGIG (reference sequence). The CDR3 spells CAWSSTSRFFRSEQFF. CDR3 bases: TGTGCCTGGAGTTCGACTAGCAGGTTTTTTCGTAGTGAGCAGTTCTTC.

The chain is built from TRBV5-1 and TRBJ1-2, with 9 bases that match TRBD1. The CDR3 is 14 amino acids. V trimming: 3 bases; J trimming: 6 bases; junction bases outside the gene matches: 6. CDR1 SGHRS and CDR2 YFSETQ come from the germline V gene. This CDR3 reads CASSSDRGVNGYTF. The CDR3 nucleotides are TGCGCCAGCAGCTCGGACAGGGGAGTAAATGGCTACACCTTC.

This clone has only a few counts. This specimen includes other DNA sequences encoding the same CDR3. The chain carries TRBV10-3 and TRBJ2-3, with TRBD1 identical over 8 bases. V dropped 6 bases and J dropped 2; count of bases not matched to a gene: 7. CDR1 is ENHRY and CDR2 is SYGVKD in the germline V gene. There are 15 residues in the CDR3. This chain's CDR3 is CAIRGQGPYTDTQYF. The CDR3 region has the DNA TGTGCCATCAGAGGACAGGGCCCTTACACAGATACGCAGTATTTT.

The rearrangement joins TRBV10-3 to TRBJ1-2; weak D call: TRBD1 (6 bases). From germline, CDR1 is ENHRY and CDR2 SYGVKD. The germline V and J ends were trimmed by 1 base and 4 bases, with 13 bases remaining between them. The CDR3 extends over 15 amino acids. The CDR3 nucleotides are TGTGCCATCAGTGAGTATCGGCAGGGGAGCTATGGCTACACCTTC. Protein: CAISEYRQGSYGYTF.

The chain is built from TRBV12-5 and TRBJ1-2, with D possibly matching TRBD1 (5 bases). The CDR3 is 13 amino acids. Germline CDR1 and CDR2: LGHNT and FRNRAP. V dropped 4 bases and J dropped 4 bases, with 10 bases sitting between them. The CDR3 region has the DNA TGTGCTAGTGGTTCGGGACTTCCCTATGGCTACACCTTC. This codes for CASGSGLPYGYTF.

The chain recombines TRBV6-5 with TRBJ2-1, with D perhaps matching TRBD2 (5 bases). This CDR3 is 16 amino acids long. Trimming removed 0 bases from V and 0 bases from J, with 9 bases in between. Germline V lookup: CDR1 MNHEY, CDR2 SVGAGI. The CDR3: CASSYSVSASYNEQFF. The CDR3 DNA reads TGTGCCAGCAGTTACTCGGTTAGCGCCTCCTACAATGAGCAGTTCTTC.

The rearrangement links TRBV11-2 to TRBJ2-1; 11 positions agree with TRBD2. Germline V gives CDR1 SGHAT, CDR2 FQNNGV. The CDR3 runs 19 residues. Trimming at V came to 4 bases and at J to 6 bases, leaving 17 bases not matched to a gene. CDR3 sequence (DNA): TGTGCCAGCAGCTCCAACCGGCCTCTAGCGGGAGGCCGCCTCAATGAGCAGTTCTTC. Translated, it gives CASSSNRPLAGGRLNEQFF.

The chain has TRBV11-2 and TRBJ1-5, with D uncertain. The CDR3 contains 15 residues. Trimming shortened V by 4 bases and J by 5 bases, and 15 bases separated the two germline ends. In germline, CDR1 is SGHAT, CDR2 FQNNGV. The CDR3 protein is CASSSQTVGDQPQHF. CDR3 sequence (DNA): TGTGCCAGCAGCTCTCAGACGGTGGGAGATCAGCCCCAGCATTTT. Complete variable domain (other parts from reference TRBV11-2 and TRBJ1-5): EAGVAQSPRYKIIEKRQSVAFWCNPISGHATLYWYQQILGQGPKLLIQFQNNGVVDDSQLPKDRFSAERLKGVDSTLKIQPAKLEDSAVYLCASSSQTVGDQPQHFGDGTRLSIL.

This clone was counted between two and nine times. This chain uses TRBV28 with TRBJ2-1; D is possibly TRBD1 (8 bases). The germline CDR1 and CDR2 sequences are MDHEN and SYDVKM. The V and J ends lost 8 bases and 6 bases respectively, with 17 bases between them. This CDR3 is built from 14 residues. CDR3: CASGRDRYSNEQFF. CDR3 sequence (DNA): TGTGCCAGCGGGAGGGACAGGTATAGCAATGAGCAGTTCTTC.

The gene calls are TRBV9 and TRBJ2-1; a weak D match, TRBD2 (5 bases). This CDR3 region has 16 residues. Germline-derived CDR1 and CDR2 are SGDLS and YYNGEE. The V gene lost 0 bases and the J gene lost 8 bases, with 18 bases spanning the gap. CDR3 in DNA: TGTGCCAGCAGCGTAGCTACGGCCCCGAGGGTCTATGAGCAGTTCTTC. Protein product: CASSVATAPRVYEQFF.

This clone was detected only a few times. The genes are TRBV18 and TRBJ2-3, with D perhaps TRBD2 (6 bases). The V end lost 3 bases, the J end lost 3 bases, and 13 bases lay between the germline ends. The CDR3 extends over 15 amino acids. Per the germline V gene, CDR1 is KGHSH and CDR2 is LQKENI. CDR3 region: CASSPREVVTDTQYF. DNA of the CDR3: TGTGCCAGCTCACCCAGGGAGGTCGTGACAGATACGCAGTATTTT.

The chain couples TRBV11-2 to TRBJ2-1; 7 nucleotides align to TRBD1. Looked up from germline, CDR1 is SGHAT and CDR2 is FQNNGV. The ends lost 5 bases at V and 12 bases at J; junction bases unmatched: 13. This CDR3 region has 14 residues. In DNA, the CDR3 is TGTGCCAGCAGCCCAGGGGGAATGCGGACTTCGCAGTTCTTC. Translation gives CASSPGGMRTSQFF.

This clone turned up a few times. The chain links TRBV7-2 to TRBJ2-2; D call uncertain. Germline V gene data show CDR1 as SGHTA and CDR2 as FQGNSA. The V end was cut by 3 bases, the J end by 6 bases, with 11 bases between. The CDR3 is made up of 14 amino acids. CDR3 sequence reads: CASSFNPVAGELFF. CDR3 in DNA: TGTGCCAGCAGCTTTAATCCGGTCGCCGGGGAGCTGTTTTTT.

The chain recombines TRBV2 with TRBJ1-1; TRBD1 might be the D (5 bases). The V gene's germline CDR1 is SNHLY and CDR2 FYNNEI. The length of the CDR3 is 12 residues. V shed 7 bases and J shed 4 bases, with 10 bases lying between them. The CDR3 loop is CASTVGATEAFF. The DNA of the CDR3 is TGTGCCAGCACGGTAGGGGCCACTGAAGCTTTCTTT.

This sequence joins TRBV5-4 and TRBJ2-5; 7 bases line up with TRBD2. The junction had 12 bases not matched to a gene; V was cut back by 2 bases and J by 5 bases. Germline assignment: CDR1 SGHNT and CDR2 YYREEE (reference sequence). The CDR3 is made up of 16 amino acids. CDR3 loop: CASSLHGGRAGETQYF. CDR3 DNA sequence: TGTGCCAGCAGCTTACACGGGGGGAGGGCCGGGGAGACCCAGTACTTC.

The rearrangement links TRBV10-3 to TRBJ2-6, with TRBD1 matching over 8 bases. Germline CDR1 ENHRY, CDR2 SYGVKD. The V gene end was trimmed by 7 bases and the J gene end by 0 bases; junction bases not matched to a gene: 5. The CDR3 spans 16 residues. Here the CDR3 DNA reads TGTGCCATCAACCGGGACAGGAGCTCTGGGGCCAACGTCCTGACTTTC. Translated: CAINRDRSSGANVLTF.